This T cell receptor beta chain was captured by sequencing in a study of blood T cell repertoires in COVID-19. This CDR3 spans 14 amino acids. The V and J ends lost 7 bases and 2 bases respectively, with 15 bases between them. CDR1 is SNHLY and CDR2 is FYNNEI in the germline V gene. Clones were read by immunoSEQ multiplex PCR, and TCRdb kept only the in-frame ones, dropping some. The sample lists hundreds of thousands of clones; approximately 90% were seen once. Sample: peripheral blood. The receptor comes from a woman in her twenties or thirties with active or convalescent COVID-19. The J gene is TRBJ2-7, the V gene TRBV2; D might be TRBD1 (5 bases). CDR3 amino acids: CASTRQINTYEQYF. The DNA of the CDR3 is TGTGCCAGCACCCGACAGATTAATACCTACGAGCAGTACTTC.